This T cell receptor delta chain was sequenced during a study of delta chains in infants with herpesvirus infections (dated by TCRdb to the early 2020s). About the investigation overall: To characterize gammadelta T cell responses to primary cytomegalovirus (CMV) infection, researchers prospectively followed a birth cohort of Ugandan infants starting at birth. In infants who were infected with CMV after birth, the study searched for a public fetal Vdelta1/Vgamma8 gammadelta TCR clonotype. Using PBMC, gammadelta TCRs were sequenced for roughly 20 CMV-infected infants, one of whom was congenitally infected, and for several CMV-uninfected infants who had enough sample available. Previously published Belgian fetal and cord blood gammadelta TCR data were added only for comparison and were not generated in this cohort. By approximate age, the infant blood samples fell into groups of 1.5, 4, 8 and 12 months. The full study reports these points: The frequency of the public clonotype among Vdelta1 cells appeared to be inversely correlated with age at infection and fell quickly, apparently not lasting beyond roughly two months. Limitations noted by the authors included a small sample size and a lack of race- or environment-matched controls, because nearly all Ugandans acquire CMV before adulthood. The public Vdelta1 clonotype was detected in about 20% of the 18 CMV-infected infants, namely three infected postnatally before 120 days of age and the congenitally infected infant. Detection of the public clonotype was limited to the first time point after infection, and the public clonotype was not found in uninfected infants or in infants infected after 120 days. The public clonotype might still be present below the detection limit in CMV-uninfected infants.

Receptor libraries were prepared by RT-PCR. To generate TCR cDNA, RNA from PBMC was reverse transcribed using SuperScript II together with primers specific for the gamma chain and the delta chain. Purification of cDNA was performed with AMPure XP beads, after which the cDNA was amplified and indexed with Illumina adapters by means of the Nextera XT Index Kit. Sequencing of the gammadelta TCR libraries was done on an Illumina MiSeq using a V2 300-cycle kit. On the study's bioinformatics: Using MiXCR v2.1.12, CDR3 sequences were assembled, and reads were mapped onto D, J and V genes obtained from GenBank. VDJtools v1.2.1 was used to perform repertoire analyses of the CDR3 clonotypes. After TCRdb called clones again from the public reads with CATT, rows with identical DNA were merged. TCRdb assigned the V and J calls; the authors' analysis was not used. This sample holds thousands of delta-chain clones; over 25% were observed only once. The ten largest clones add up to almost 8% of the sample.

Infants were enrolled after their mothers, pregnant women receiving prenatal care in Kampala, Uganda, were recruited, and documentation of maternal HIV status was required. Weekly visits were made to families, and infant clinical information, oral swabs and peripheral blood were collected beginning at 6 weeks of age and every 4 months thereafter. Blood was drawn into heparin tubes, and PBMC were isolated via Ficoll-Paque density gradient centrifugation and then cryopreserved. In the germline V gene, CDR1 corresponds to GEAIGNYY and CDR2 to EKD. Ends trimmed: V by 3 bases, J by 0 bases; bases unmatched to a gene: 2. Including cysteine and phenylalanine, the CDR3 has 16 amino acids. Only the CDR3 portion is preserved as DNA: 48 bases, with reading frame beginning at the first base. This clone is assessed as large (0.1 to 1%). The antigen this receptor binds is unknown. There are no base qualities to consult, and no much larger clone falls within one base.

The chain links TRDV2 with TRDJ2; TRDD3 lines up with 11 middle nucleotides. The sequence came from a human donor who was a Ugandan infant, either HIV-exposed or HIV-unexposed (not recorded which). The sample in question was peripheral blood, obtained at time point 3 of longitudinal follow-up. CDR3 sequence: CACDVLGDTLTAQLFF. The nucleotide sequence is TGTGCCTGTGACGTACTGGGGGATACTTTGACAGCACAACTCTTCTTT.